This T cell receptor (beta chain) was recorded in a study of shared clonotypes between healthy human individuals. TCRdb keeps only in-frame clones here, not all; method: immunoSEQ multiplex PCR. The top ten clones hold approximately 24% of a sample with around 700,000 clones, about 90% of them seen once. The CDR3 runs to 13 residues. Germline V gene data show CDR1 as MNHEY and CDR2 as SMNVEV (reference sequence). V lost 4 bases and J 4 bases, leaving 11 bases between the germline ends. CD8 cells classed as naive were CD45RO-negative and positively selected for CCR7, excluding terminally differentiated effector memory CD45RA+ cells.

The rearrangement uses TRBV27 and TRBJ2-7; D is unresolved. Sequences were obtained from naive CD8+ T cells sorted from blood. The clonotype comes from a man aged 25-40 years in good health. The CDR3: CASSSGLPYEQYF. CDR3 coding DNA: TGTGCCAGCAGTTCGGGTTTGCCGTACGAGCAGTACTTC.